The 14 T cell receptor beta chains in this list originate from one sample, sequenced in a study of cytomegalovirus exposure and HLA in healthy donors (dated by TCRdb to the late 2010s). The library was produced with the immunoSEQ multiplex PCR assay. For the multiplex PCR, a mixture combining 60 forward primers for TCR Vbeta segments and 13 reverse primers for TCR Jbeta segments was used. The immuneACCESS repertoire file appears here via TCRdb, limited to in-frame rearrangements. These files lack a portion of the clones; in checked studies, under half of the deficit traces to unresolved V genes, and the cause of the others is not known. This sample holds nearly 100,000 clones; around a tenth were observed only once. Roughly 4.7% of the sample is held by the ten biggest clonotypes. Sequencing used PBMCs. Every receptor here comes from a man aged 50 to 59 in good health and CMV-seropositive.

This chain uses TRBV6-5 with TRBJ1-4, with 10 bases identical to TRBD1. The CDR3 runs 14 residues. The germline CDR1 and CDR2 sequences are MNHEY and SVGAGI. The ends lost 6 bases at V and 6 bases at J; junction bases unmatched: 4. CDR3 protein: CASRRQGADEKLFF. For the CDR3, the DNA is TGTGCCAGCAGACGACAGGGGGCAGATGAAAAACTGTTTTTT.

The chain uses TRBV28 and TRBJ2-4; D may be TRBD1 (6 bases). V was shortened by 6 bases and J by 2 bases, with 11 bases between the two germline ends. Germline CDR1 reads MDHEN; CDR2 reads SYDVKM. The CDR3 runs 14 residues. CDR3 bases: TGTGCCAGCAGCCGCAGGGGACCCAAAAACATTCAGTACTTC. Translating gives CASSRRGPKNIQYF. Variable domain in full (rest from reference TRBV28 and TRBJ2-4): DVKVTQSSRYLVKRTGEKVFLECVQDMDHENMFWYRQDPGLGLRLIYFSYDVKMKEKGDIPEGYSVSREKKERFSLILESASTNQTSMYLCASSRRGPKNIQYFGAGTRLSVL.

V gene TRBV2 combines with J gene TRBJ2-2; 9 bases are shared with TRBD2. Germline CDR1 and CDR2: SNHLY and FYNNEI. The CDR3 has 16 residues. The V gene end was trimmed by 7 bases and the J gene end by 1 base; junction bases not matched to a gene: 7. As DNA, the CDR3 is TGTGCCAGCAAAAGGGAACTAGCGGGGAACACCGGGGAGCTGTTTTTT. Encoded protein: CASKRELAGNTGELFF.

This clone was counted between two and nine times. This chain connects TRBV7-6 to TRBJ2-2, with D unclear. Trimming removed 5 bases from V and 8 bases from J, with 6 bases in between. Germline CDR1 SGHVS, CDR2 FNYEAQ. The CDR3 sequence is 11 residues long. CDR3 loop: CASSPLGELFF. The CDR3 DNA reads TGTGCCAGCAGCCCCCTTGGGGAGCTGTTTTTT.

The chain couples TRBV5-1 to TRBJ1-5; D possibly corresponds to TRBD1 (6 bases). The germline V gene encodes CDR1 SGHRS and CDR2 YFSETQ. CDR3 length: 16 amino acids. V was clipped by 4 bases and J by 0 bases, with 14 bases between them. The CDR3 protein is CASSPGGRTSNQPQHF. The CDR3 bases are TGCGCCAGCAGCCCTGGGGGCCGGACTAGCAATCAGCCCCAGCATTTT.

This sequence joins TRBV7-9 and TRBJ2-7; D is possibly TRBD1 (6 bases). The germline gives CDR1 SEHNR, CDR2 FQNEAQ (reference sequence). This CDR3 region has 14 residues. The V gene lost 4 bases and the J gene lost 0 bases, with 10 bases spanning the gap. CDR3 sequence: CASSSRTASYEQYF. The CDR3 DNA sequence: TGTGCCAGCAGCTCCCGGACAGCCTCCTACGAGCAGTACTTC.

The CDR3 region has the DNA TGTGCCAGCAGTGAGCAAGGACTAGGAGCCTACGAGCAGTACTTC. Encoded protein: CASSEQGLGAYEQYF. The chain links TRBV2 to TRBJ2-7, with 7 positions matching TRBD2. This CDR3 is 15 amino acids long. The V gene's germline CDR1 is SNHLY and CDR2 FYNNEI. V was pared by 3 bases and J by 2 bases, with 7 bases of the junction left unmatched.

This chain links TRBV15 with TRBJ1-5; 9 bases map to TRBD1. V lost 3 bases and J lost 6; bases outside the gene matches: 6. The CDR3 sequence is 15 residues long. The germline V gene has CDR1 LNHNV and CDR2 YYDKDF (reference sequence). The CDR3 DNA reads TGTGCCACCAGCAGCGAGGGGACAGGGATTCAGCCCCAGCATTTT. Translating it yields CATSSEGTGIQPQHF.

This clone was seen more than once but under ten times. J is TRBJ1-3 and V is TRBV5-6; 7 nucleotides align to TRBD1. CDR1 is SGHDT, CDR2 YYEEEE, per germline. After removal of 0 bases from V and 3 bases from J, the junction contained 3 bases not matched to a gene. The CDR3 has 15 amino acids. The CDR3 loop reads CASSLGQGVGNTIYF. The CDR3 DNA reads as TGTGCCAGCAGCTTGGGACAGGGAGTTGGAAACACCATATATTTT.

A few counts support this clone. The V gene is TRBV9, the J gene TRBJ1-2; D may be TRBD1 (6 bases). Trimming stripped 6 bases from V and 8 bases from J, with 14 bases between. CDR1 is SGDLS and CDR2 is YYNGEE in the germline V gene. The CDR3 is 12 amino acids. CDR3 in amino acids: CASTTGWGGYTF. The CDR3, as DNA: TGTGCCAGCACAACAGGGTGGGGAGGCTACACCTTC.

This clone occurred a few times. This chain uses TRBV30 with TRBJ1-6; 8 nucleotides match TRBD1. The CDR3 is 14 residues long. V shed 3 bases and J 7 bases; nucleotides not matched to a gene: 5. Germline V gives CDR1 GTSNPN, CDR2 SVGIG (reference sequence). In DNA form, the CDR3 reads TGTGCCTGGAGACGACAGGGGAACAATTCACCCCTCCACTTT. This encodes CAWRRQGNNSPLHF.

This clone turned up a few times. The J gene is TRBJ2-1, the V gene TRBV7-9, with D unresolved. V was trimmed by 5 bases and J by 5 bases, leaving 16 bases between them. The germline V gene has CDR1 SEHNR and CDR2 FQNEAQ (reference sequence). CDR3 size: 15 residues. CDR3 in DNA: TGTGCCAGCAGCCCACTTAGTACCACCAACAATGAGCAGTTCTTC. The encoded protein is CASSPLSTTNNEQFF.

This sequence joins TRBV2 and TRBJ1-5, with a tentative D call TRBD1 (6 bases). V was shortened by 1 base and J by 11 bases, with 12 bases between the two germline ends. There are 13 residues in the CDR3. The germline V gene encodes CDR1 SNHLY and CDR2 FYNNEI. This chain's CDR3 is CASSEDRAKTQHF. CDR3 coding DNA: TGTGCCAGCAGTGAAGACAGGGCGAAGACCCAGCATTTT.

This clone was detected only a few times. This chain joins TRBV12-5 and TRBJ1-1, with 7 bases lining up with TRBD1. After removal of 6 bases from V and 4 bases from J, the junction contained 8 bases not matched to a gene. CDR1 and CDR2 (germline): LGHNT, FRNRAP. The CDR3 sequence is 14 residues long. The CDR3, as DNA: TGTGCTAGTGGGTCGAGGGGGCGCGTCACTGAAGCTTTCTTT. Protein: CASGSRGRVTEAFF.